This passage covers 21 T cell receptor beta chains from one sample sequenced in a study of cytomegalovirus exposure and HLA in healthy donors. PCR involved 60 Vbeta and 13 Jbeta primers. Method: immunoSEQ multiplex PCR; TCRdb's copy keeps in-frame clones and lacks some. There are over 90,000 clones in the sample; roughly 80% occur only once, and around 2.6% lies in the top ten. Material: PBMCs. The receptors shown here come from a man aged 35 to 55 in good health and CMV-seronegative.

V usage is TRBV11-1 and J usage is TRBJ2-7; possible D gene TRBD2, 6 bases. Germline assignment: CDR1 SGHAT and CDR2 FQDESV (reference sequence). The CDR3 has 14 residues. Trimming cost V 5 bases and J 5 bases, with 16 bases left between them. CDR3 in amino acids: CASSQVRGRHEQYF. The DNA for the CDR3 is TGTGCCAGCAGCCAAGTCCGGGGGAGACACGAGCAGTACTTC.

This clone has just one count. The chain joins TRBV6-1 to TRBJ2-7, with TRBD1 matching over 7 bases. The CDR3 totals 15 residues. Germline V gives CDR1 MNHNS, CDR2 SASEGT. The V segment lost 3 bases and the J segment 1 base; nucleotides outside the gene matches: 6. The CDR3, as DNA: TGTGCCAGCAGTGAGAGACAGGGTAGGTCCTACGAGCAGTACTTC. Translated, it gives CASSERQGRSYEQYF.

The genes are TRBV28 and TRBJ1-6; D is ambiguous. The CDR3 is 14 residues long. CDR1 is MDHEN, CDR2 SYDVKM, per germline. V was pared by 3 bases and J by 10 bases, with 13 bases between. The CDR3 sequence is CASSFMEGGSPLHF. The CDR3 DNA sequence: TGTGCCAGCAGTTTTATGGAGGGTGGGTCACCCCTCCACTTT.

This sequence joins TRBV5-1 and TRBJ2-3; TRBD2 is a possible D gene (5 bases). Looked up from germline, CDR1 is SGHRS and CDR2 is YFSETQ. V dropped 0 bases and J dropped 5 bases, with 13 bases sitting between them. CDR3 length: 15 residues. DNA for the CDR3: TGCGCCAGCAGCTTGGTTCCTGGGAGTCTAGATACGCAGTATTTT. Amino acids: CASSLVPGSLDTQYF. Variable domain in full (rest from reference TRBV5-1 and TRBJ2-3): KAGVTQTPRYLIKTRGQQVTLSCSPISGHRSVSWYQQTPGQGLQFLFEYFSETQRNKGNFPGRFSGRQFSNSRSEMNVSTLELGDSALYLCASSLVPGSLDTQYFGPGTRLTVL.

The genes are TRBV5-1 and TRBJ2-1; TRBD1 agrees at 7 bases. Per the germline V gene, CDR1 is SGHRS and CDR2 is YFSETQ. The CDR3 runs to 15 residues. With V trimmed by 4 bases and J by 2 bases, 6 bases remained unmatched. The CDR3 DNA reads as TGCGCCAGCAGCAGGGACAGTGGCACCTACAATGAGCAGTTCTTC. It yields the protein CASSRDSGTYNEQFF. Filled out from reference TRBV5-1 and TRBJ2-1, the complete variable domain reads KAGVTQTPRYLIKTRGQQVTLSCSPISGHRSVSWYQQTPGQGLQFLFEYFSETQRNKGNFPGRFSGRQFSNSRSEMNVSTLELGDSALYLCASSRDSGTYNEQFFGPGTRLTVL.

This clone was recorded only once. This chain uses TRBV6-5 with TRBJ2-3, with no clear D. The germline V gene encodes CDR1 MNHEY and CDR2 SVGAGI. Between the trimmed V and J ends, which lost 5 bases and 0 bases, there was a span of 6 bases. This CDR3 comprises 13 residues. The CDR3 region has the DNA TGTGCCAGCAGTACCGGTAGCACAGATACGCAGTATTTT. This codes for CASSTGSTDTQYF.

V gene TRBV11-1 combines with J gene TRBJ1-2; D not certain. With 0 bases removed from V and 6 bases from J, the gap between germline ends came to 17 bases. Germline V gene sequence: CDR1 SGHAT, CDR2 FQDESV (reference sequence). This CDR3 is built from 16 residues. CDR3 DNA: TGTGCCAGCAGCTTAGCTAGGTCTCCCGGAGAGGATGGCTACACCTTC. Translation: CASSLARSPGEDGYTF.

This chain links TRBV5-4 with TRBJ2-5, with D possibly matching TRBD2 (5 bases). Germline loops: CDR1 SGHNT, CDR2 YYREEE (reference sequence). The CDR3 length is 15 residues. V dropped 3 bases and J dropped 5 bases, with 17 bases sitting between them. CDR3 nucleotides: TGTGCCAGCAGCTCACCACTAGAAGGTGGCGAGACCCAGTACTTC. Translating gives CASSSPLEGGETQYF.

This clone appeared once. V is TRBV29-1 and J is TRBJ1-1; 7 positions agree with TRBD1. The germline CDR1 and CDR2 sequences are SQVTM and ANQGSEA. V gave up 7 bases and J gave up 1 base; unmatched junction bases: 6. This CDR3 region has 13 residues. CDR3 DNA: TGCAGCGACGGGGACAGAAGGAACACTGAAGCTTTCTTT. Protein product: CSDGDRRNTEAFF.

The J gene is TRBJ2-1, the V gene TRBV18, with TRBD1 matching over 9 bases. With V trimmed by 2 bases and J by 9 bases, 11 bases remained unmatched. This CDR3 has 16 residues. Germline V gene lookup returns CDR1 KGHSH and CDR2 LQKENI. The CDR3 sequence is CASSPSRTGDMSEQFF. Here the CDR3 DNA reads TGTGCCAGCTCACCATCACGGACAGGGGACATGAGTGAGCAGTTCTTC.

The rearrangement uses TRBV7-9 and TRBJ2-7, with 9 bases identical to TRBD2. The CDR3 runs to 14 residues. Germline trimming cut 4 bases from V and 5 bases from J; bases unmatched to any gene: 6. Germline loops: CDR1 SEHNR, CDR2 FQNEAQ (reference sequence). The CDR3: CASSSTSGINEQYF. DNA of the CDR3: TGTGCCAGCAGCTCGACTAGCGGAATCAACGAGCAGTACTTC.

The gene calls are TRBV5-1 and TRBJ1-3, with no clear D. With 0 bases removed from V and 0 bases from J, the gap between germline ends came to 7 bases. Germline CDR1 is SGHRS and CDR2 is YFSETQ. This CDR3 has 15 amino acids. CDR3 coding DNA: TGCGCCAGCAGCTTGGATTGGAGCTCTGGAAACACCATATATTTT. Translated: CASSLDWSSGNTIYF.

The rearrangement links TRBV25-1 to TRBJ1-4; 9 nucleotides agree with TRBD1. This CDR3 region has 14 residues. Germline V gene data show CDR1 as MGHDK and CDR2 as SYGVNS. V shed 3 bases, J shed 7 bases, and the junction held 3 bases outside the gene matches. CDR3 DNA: TGTGCCAGCAGTGAGTACAGGGGGCCTGAAAAACTGTTTTTT. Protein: CASSEYRGPEKLFF.

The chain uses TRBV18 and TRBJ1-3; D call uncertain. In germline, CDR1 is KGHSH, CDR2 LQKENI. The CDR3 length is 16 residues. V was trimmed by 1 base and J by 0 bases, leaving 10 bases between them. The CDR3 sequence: CASSPRGILSGNTIYF. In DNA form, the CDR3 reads TGTGCCAGCTCACCACGAGGGATCCTCTCTGGAAACACCATATATTTT.

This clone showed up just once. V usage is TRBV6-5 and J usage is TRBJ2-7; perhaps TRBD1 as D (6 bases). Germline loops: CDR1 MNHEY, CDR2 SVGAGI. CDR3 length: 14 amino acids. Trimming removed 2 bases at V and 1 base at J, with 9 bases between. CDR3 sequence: CASSYDGTSYEQYF. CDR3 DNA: TGTGCCAGCAGTTACGACGGGACATCCTACGAGCAGTACTTC.

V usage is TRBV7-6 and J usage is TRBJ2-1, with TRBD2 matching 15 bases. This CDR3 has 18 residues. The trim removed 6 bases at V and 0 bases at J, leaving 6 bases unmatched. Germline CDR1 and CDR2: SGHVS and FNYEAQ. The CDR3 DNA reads TGTGCCAGCAGACGAGGACTAGCGGGGGGGAGCTCCTACAATGAGCAGTTCTTC. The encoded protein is CASRRGLAGGSSYNEQFF. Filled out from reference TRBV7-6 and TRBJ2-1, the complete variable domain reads GAGVSQSPRYKVTKRGQDVALRCDPISGHVSLYWYRQALGQGPEFLTYFNYEAQQDKSGLPNDRFSAERPEGSISTLTIQRTEQRDSAMYRCASRRGLAGGSSYNEQFFGPGTRLTVL.

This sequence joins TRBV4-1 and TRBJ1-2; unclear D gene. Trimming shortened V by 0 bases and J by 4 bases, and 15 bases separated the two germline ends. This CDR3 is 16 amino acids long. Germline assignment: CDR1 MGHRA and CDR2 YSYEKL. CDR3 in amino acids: CASSQELVTLIYGYTF. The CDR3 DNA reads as TGCGCCAGCAGCCAAGAATTGGTGACACTGATCTATGGCTACACCTTC.

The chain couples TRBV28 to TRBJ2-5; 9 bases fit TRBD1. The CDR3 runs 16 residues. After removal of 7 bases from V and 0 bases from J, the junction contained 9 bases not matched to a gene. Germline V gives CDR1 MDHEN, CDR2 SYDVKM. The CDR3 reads CASNRSGQGNQETQYF. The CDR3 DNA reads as TGTGCCAGCAATCGGTCTGGACAGGGGAACCAAGAGACCCAGTACTTC.

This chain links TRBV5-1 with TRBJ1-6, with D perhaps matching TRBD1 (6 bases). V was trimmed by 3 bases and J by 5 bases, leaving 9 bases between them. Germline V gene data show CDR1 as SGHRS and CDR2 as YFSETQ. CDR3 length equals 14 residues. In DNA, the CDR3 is TGCGCCAGCAGCTCGGGACATGATAATTCACCCCTCCACTTT. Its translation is CASSSGHDNSPLHF.

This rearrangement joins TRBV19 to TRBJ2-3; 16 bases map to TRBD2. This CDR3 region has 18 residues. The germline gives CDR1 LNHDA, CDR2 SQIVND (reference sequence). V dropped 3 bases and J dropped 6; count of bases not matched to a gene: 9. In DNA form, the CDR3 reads TGTGCCAGTAGTATGGGAGAGGGACTAGCGGGGGGGCCCGATACGCAGTATTTT. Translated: CASSMGEGLAGGPDTQYF.

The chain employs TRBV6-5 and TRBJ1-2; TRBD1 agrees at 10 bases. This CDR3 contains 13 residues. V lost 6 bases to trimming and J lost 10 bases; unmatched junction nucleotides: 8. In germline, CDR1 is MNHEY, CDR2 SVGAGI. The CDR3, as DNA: TGTGCCAGCAGCCGGGACAGGGGATTTGCCTACACCTTC. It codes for CASSRDRGFAYTF.